The following is a TCR beta chain sequence with its context. What it binds is not known. 60 Vbeta and 13 Jbeta primers were used in PCR. Repertoires were generated with immunoSEQ multiplex PCR, while TCRdb's copy carries only in-frame clones and drops some. This table has 150,000 to 180,000 clones, roughly 74% appearing once. This specimen comes from a study of cytomegalovirus exposure and HLA in healthy donors. Study at large: A prior study identified 110 million or so unique TCR beta sequences from some 180 million T cells. Findings of the study overall: Most TCR beta V segments were productive about 90% or about 30% of the time in an earlier analysis.

Germline V lookup: CDR1 MDHEN, CDR2 SYDVKM. V lost 8 bases, J lost 2 bases, and 5 bases stayed unmatched. The CDR3 runs 15 residues. The receptor comes from a man aged 18-30 years in good health and CMV-seronegative. V usage is TRBV28 and J usage is TRBJ2-5, with 13 bases lining up with TRBD2. The sequencing sample was made of PBMCs. In DNA form, the CDR3 reads TGTGCCAGCTCCGGACTAGCGGGGGAGCAAGAGACCCAGTACTTC. This codes for CASSGLAGEQETQYF.